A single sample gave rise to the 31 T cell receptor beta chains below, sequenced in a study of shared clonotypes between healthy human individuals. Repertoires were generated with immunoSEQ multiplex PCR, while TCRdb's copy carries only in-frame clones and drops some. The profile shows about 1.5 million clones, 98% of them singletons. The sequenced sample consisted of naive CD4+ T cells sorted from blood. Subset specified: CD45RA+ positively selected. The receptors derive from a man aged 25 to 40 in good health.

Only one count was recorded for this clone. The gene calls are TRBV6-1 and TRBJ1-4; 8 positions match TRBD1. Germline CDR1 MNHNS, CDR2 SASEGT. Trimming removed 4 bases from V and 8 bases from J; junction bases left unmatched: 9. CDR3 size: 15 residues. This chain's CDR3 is CASSARTGSYEKLFF. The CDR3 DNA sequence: TGTGCCAGCAGTGCAAGGACAGGGAGCTACGAAAAACTGTTTTTT.

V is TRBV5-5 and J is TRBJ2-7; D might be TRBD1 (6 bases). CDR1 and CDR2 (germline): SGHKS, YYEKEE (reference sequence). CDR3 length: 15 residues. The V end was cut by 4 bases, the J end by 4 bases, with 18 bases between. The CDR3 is CASSRYRDTSYEQYF. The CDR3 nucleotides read TGTGCCAGCAGCCGTTACCGGGACACATCATACGAGCAGTACTTC. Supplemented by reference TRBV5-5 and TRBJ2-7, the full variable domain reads DAGVTQSPTHLIKTRGQQVTLRCSPISGHKSVSWYQQVLGQGPQFIFQYYEKEERGRGNFPDRFSARQFPNYSSELNVNALLLGDSALYLCASSRYRDTSYEQYFGPGTRLTVT.

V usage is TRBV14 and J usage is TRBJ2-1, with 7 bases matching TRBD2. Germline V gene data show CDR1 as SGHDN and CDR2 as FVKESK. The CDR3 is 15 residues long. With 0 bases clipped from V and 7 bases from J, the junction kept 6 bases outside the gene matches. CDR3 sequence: CASSQDPGGWNEQFF. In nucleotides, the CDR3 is TGTGCCAGCAGCCAAGACCCGGGAGGATGGAATGAGCAGTTCTTC.

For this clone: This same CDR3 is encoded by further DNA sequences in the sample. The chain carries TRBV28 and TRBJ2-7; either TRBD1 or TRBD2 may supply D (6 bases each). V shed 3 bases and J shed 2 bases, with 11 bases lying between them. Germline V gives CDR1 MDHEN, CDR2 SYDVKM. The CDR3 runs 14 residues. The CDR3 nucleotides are TGTGCCAGCAGTTTGGGGGGCCCCACCTACGAGCAGTACTTC. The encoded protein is CASSLGGPTYEQYF.

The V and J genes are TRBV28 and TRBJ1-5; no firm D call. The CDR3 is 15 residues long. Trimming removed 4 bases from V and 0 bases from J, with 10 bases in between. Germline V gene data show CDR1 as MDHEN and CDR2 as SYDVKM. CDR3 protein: CASSSGWDSNQPQHF. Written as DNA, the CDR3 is TGTGCCAGCAGTTCCGGTTGGGATAGCAATCAGCCCCAGCATTTT.

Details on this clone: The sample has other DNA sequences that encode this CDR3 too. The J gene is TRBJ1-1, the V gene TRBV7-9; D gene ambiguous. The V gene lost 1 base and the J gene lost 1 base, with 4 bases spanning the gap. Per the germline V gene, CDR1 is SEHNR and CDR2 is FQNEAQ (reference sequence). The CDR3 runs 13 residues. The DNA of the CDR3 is TGTGCCAGCAGCTTAGGGGAGAACACTGAAGCTTTCTTT. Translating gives CASSLGENTEAFF.

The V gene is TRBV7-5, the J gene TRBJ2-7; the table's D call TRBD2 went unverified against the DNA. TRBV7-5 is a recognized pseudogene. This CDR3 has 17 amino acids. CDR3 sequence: CVRSSPDAGGSSYEQYF. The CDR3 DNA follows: TGTGTCAGAAGCTCCCCAGATGCTGGGGGGAGCTCCTACGAGCAGTACTTC.

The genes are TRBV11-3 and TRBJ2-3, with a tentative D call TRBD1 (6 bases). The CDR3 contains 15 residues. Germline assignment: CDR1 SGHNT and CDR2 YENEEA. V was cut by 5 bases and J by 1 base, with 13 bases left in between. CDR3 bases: TGTGCCAGCAGCCTCCGGGACACTCGCACAGATACGCAGTATTTT. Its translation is CASSLRDTRTDTQYF.

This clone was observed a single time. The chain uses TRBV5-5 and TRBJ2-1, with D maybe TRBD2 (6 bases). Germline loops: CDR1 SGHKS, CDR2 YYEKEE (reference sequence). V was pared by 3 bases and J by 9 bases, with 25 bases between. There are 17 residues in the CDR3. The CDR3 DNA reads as TGTGCCAGCAGCTCTTCCCTGTCCAGCCGGGGGAGGAGTGAGCAGTTCTTC. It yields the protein CASSSSLSSRGRSEQFF.

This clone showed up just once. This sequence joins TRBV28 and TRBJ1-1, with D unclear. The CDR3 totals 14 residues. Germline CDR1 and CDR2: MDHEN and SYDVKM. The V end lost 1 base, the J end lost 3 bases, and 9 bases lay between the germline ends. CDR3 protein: CASSLSGGYTEAFF. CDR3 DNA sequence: TGTGCCAGCAGTTTATCCGGTGGGTACACTGAAGCTTTCTTT.

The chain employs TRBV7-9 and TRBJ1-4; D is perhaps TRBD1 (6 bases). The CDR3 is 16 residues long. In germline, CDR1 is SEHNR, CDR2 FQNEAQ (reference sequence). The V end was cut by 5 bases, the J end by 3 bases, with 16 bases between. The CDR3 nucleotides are TGTGCCAGCAGCATTACAGGGAACGGGGCTAATGAAAAACTGTTTTTT. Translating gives CASSITGNGANEKLFF. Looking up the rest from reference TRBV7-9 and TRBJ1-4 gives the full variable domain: DTGVSQNPRHKITKRGQNVTFRCDPISEHNRLYWYRQTLGQGPEFLTYFQNEAQLEKSRLLSDRFSAERPKGSFSTLEIQRTEQGDSAMYLCASSITGNGANEKLFFGSGTQLSVL.

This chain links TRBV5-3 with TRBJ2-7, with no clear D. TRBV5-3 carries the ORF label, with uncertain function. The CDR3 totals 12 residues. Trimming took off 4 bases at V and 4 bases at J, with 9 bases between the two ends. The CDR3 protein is CARSKPWYEQYF. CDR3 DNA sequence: TGTGCCAGAAGCAAACCATGGTACGAGCAGTACTTC.

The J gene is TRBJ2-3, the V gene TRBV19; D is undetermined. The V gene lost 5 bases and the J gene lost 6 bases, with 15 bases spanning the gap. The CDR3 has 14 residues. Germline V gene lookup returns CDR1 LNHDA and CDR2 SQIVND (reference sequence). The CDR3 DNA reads TGTGCCAGTAGTCCACGTCCATTCCTGGATACGCAGTATTTT. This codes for CASSPRPFLDTQYF.

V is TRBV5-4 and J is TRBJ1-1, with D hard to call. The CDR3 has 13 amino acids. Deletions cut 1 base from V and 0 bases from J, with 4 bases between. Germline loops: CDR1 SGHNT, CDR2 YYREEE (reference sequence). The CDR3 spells CASSLKMNTEAFF. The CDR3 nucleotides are TGTGCCAGCAGCTTGAAGATGAACACTGAAGCTTTCTTT.

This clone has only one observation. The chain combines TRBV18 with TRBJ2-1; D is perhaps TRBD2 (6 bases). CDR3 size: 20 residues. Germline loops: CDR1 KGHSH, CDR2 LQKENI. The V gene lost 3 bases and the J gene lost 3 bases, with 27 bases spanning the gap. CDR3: CASSPSATRPTEFIYNEQFF. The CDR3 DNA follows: TGTGCCAGCTCACCGTCAGCGACTAGGCCCACCGAATTCATCTACAATGAGCAGTTCTTC.

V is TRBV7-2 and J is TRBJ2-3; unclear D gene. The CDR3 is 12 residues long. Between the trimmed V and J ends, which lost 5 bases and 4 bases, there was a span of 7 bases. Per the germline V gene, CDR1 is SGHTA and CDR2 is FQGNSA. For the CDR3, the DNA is TGTGCCAGCAGCCTCACGGCAGATACGCAGTATTTT. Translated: CASSLTADTQYF.

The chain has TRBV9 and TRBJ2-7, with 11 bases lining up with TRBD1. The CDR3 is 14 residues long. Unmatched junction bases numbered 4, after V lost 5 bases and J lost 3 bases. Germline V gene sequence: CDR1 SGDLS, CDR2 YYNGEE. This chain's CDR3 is CASSKGQGDYEQYF. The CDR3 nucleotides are TGTGCCAGCAGTAAGGGACAGGGGGACTACGAGCAGTACTTC.

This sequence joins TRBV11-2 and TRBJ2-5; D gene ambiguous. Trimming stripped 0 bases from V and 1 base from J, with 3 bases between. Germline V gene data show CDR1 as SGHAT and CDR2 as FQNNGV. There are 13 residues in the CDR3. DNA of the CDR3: TGTGCCAGCAGCTTAGACGTCCAAGAGACCCAGTACTTC. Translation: CASSLDVQETQYF.

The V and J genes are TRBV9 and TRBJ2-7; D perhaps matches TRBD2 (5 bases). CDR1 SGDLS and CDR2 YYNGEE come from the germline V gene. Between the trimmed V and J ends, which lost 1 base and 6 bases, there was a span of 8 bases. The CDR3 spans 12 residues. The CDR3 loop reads CASSVFGGEQYF. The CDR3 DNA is TGTGCCAGCAGCGTATTCGGAGGCGAGCAGTACTTC.

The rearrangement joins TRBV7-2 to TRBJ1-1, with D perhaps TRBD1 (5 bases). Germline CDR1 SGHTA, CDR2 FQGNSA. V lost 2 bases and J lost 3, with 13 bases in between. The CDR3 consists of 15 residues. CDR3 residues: CASSLQGGRDTEAFF. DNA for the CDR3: TGTGCCAGCAGCTTACAGGGTGGTAGGGACACTGAAGCTTTCTTT.

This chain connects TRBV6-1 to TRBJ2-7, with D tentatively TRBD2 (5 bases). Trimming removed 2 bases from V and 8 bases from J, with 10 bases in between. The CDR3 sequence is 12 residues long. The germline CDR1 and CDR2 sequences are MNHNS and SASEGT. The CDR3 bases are TGTGCCAGCAGTGAACTTCAGCGGCAGCAGTACTTC. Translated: CASSELQRQQYF.

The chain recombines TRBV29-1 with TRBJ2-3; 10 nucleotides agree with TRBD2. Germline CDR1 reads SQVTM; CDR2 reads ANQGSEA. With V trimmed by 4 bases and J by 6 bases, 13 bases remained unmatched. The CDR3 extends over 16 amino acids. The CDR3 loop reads CSVGPFLAGVSDTQYF. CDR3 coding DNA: TGCAGCGTTGGTCCTTTCCTAGCGGGAGTTTCTGATACGCAGTATTTT.

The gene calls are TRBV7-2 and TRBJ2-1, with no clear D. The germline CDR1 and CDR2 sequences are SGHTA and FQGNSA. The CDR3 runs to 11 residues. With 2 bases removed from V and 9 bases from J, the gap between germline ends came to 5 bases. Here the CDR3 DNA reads TGTGCCAGCAGCTTATTTCGTGAGCAGTTCTTC. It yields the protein CASSLFREQFF.

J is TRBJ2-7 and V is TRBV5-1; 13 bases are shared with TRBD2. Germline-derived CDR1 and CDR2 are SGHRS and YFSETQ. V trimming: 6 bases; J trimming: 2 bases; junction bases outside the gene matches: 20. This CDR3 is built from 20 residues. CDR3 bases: TGCGCCAGCACTAACCTTGGACTAGCGGGAGTAAGGGAGGGGCCCTACGAGCAGTACTTC. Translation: CASTNLGLAGVREGPYEQYF.

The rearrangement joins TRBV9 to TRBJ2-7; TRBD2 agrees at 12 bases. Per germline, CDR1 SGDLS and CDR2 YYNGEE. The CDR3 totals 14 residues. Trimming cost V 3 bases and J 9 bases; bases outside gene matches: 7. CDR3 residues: CASSGTSGIRAQYF. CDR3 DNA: TGTGCCAGCAGCGGGACTAGCGGGATTAGAGCGCAGTACTTC.

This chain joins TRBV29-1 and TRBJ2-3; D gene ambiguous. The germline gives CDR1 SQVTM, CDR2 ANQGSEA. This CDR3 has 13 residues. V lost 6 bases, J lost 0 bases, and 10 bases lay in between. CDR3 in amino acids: CSVGWASTDTQYF. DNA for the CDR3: TGCAGCGTGGGATGGGCTAGCACAGATACGCAGTATTTT.

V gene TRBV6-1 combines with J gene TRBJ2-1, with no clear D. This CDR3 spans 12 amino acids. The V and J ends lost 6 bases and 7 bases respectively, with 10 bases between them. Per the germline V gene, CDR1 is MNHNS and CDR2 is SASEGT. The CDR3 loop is CASRGTTNEQFF. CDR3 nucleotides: TGTGCCAGCAGGGGTACTACGAATGAGCAGTTCTTC.

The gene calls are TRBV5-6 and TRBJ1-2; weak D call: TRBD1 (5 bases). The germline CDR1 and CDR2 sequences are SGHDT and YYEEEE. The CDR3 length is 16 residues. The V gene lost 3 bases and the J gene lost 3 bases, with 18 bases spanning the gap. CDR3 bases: TGTGCCAGCAGCTCTGGCCGCCGGGCAGGGCACTATGGCTACACCTTC. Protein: CASSSGRRAGHYGYTF.

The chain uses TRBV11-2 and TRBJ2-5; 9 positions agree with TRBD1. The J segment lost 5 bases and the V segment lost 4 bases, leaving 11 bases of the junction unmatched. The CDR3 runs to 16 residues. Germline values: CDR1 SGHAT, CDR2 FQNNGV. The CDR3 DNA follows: TGTGCCAGCAGCTCCTCCCTCGGGACAGGGAAGGAGACCCAGTACTTC. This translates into CASSSSLGTGKETQYF.

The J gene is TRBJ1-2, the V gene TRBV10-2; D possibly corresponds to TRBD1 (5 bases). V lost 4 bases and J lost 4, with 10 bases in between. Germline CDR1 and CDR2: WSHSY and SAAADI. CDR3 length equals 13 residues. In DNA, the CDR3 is TGCGCCAGCAGTGCCGGGACGGCCTATGGCTACACCTTC. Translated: CASSAGTAYGYTF.

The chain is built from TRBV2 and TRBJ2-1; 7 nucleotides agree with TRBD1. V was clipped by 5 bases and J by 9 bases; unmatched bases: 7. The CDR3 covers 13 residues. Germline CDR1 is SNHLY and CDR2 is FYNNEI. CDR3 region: CASSSTTGAEQFF. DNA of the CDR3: TGTGCCAGCAGTTCCACTACAGGGGCTGAGCAGTTCTTC. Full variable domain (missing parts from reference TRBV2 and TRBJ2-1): EPEVTQTPSHQVTQMGQEVILRCVPISNHLYFYWYRQILGQKVEFLVSFYNNEISEKSEIFDDQFSVERPDGSNFTLKIRSTKLEDSAMYFCASSSTTGAEQFFGPGTRLTVL.